This T cell receptor (beta chain) is drawn from a study of regulatory T cells in long-lasting Graves disease. This clonotype was counted ten times or more. Noted time point: persistent/refractory GD, antithyroid drugs over 5 years with positive TRAb. The authors made the TCR library using RNA they extracted from PBMCs. Sequencing libraries for TCR beta were prepared with iRepertoire HTBI primers and Arm-PCR of CDR3 regions. TCRdb reprocessed the multiplex PCR reads via MiXCR and lists one record per CDR3 protein. The sample has 400,000 to 600,000 distinct CDR3 sequences, 20% to 25% seen once; the top ten hold 7% to 9%. V trimming: 1 base; J trimming: 0 bases; junction bases outside the gene matches: 6. This CDR3 is 18 amino acids long. CDR1 is MDHEN, CDR2 SYDVKM, per germline.

This TCR derives from a female donor with Graves disease. Material: peripheral blood mononuclear cells (PBMCs), obtained when the disease was refractory, from a patient treated with antithyroid drugs. This chain joins TRBV28 and TRBJ1-6; 7 bases are a match to TRBD1. CDR3 in DNA: TGTGCCAGCAGTTTATCGGGACAGCCGAGCTCCTATAATTCACCCCTCCACTTT. It is translated as CASSLSGQPSSYNSPLHF.